The 29 T cell receptor beta chains reported below all come from one sample, sequenced in a study of T-cell memory formation after mild COVID-19. TCRdb passed the 5' RACE reads through MiXCR, listing each CDR3 protein once. This sample carries roughly 170,000 distinct CDR3 sequences, about 22% of them seen once, and the ten largest clones take 20% to 25%. Sequenced material: PBMCs or a T cell subset sorted from them (not recorded which). Receptors originate from an adult woman who had mild COVID-19 (a few samples of this study predate the infection). Cell type and time point are not known.

In its sample, this clonotype was seen a few times. V gene TRBV24-1 combines with J gene TRBJ2-1; 10 positions match TRBD1. This CDR3 has 19 residues. The J segment lost 4 bases and the V segment lost 4 bases, leaving 15 bases of the junction unmatched. Germline V gene data show CDR1 as KGHDR and CDR2 as SFDVKD. CDR3 protein: CATSDPLNGGTGEYNEQFF. Here the CDR3 DNA reads TGTGCCACCAGTGACCCCCTCAATGGCGGGACAGGGGAATACAATGAGCAGTTCTTC.

This clonotype was detected many times. The J gene is TRBJ2-1, the V gene TRBV7-9, with TRBD2 identical over 7 bases. Trimming removed 4 bases from V and 1 base from J; junction bases left unmatched: 13. The germline gives CDR1 SEHNR, CDR2 FQNEAQ (reference sequence). The CDR3 has 18 residues. The CDR3 nucleotides read TGTGCCAGCAGCTCCATGGGGGGAGGGCCGGTTTCCTACAATGAGCAGTTCTTC. This gives the protein CASSSMGGGPVSYNEQFF.

The table lists this clonotype with a few counts. The chain employs TRBV19 and TRBJ2-3; 10 bases align to TRBD2. CDR1 LNHDA and CDR2 SQIVND come from the germline V gene (reference sequence). The trim removed 3 bases at V and 1 base at J, leaving 1 base unmatched. The CDR3 length is 15 residues. CDR3 DNA: TGTGCCAGTAGTATCCTAGCGGGAGGCACAGATACGCAGTATTTT. Translating it yields CASSILAGGTDTQYF.

The rearrangement links TRBV15 to TRBJ2-1, with 9 bases lining up with TRBD1. This CDR3 region has 18 residues. Per germline, CDR1 LNHNV and CDR2 YYDKDF (reference sequence). With 0 bases clipped from V and 8 bases from J, the junction kept 14 bases outside the gene matches. The CDR3 region has the DNA TGTGCCACCAGCAGAGATTTAACAGGGGGCCACCAGATAGATGAGCAGTTCTTC. It translates to CATSRDLTGGHQIDEQFF.

This clonotype was counted a few times. The chain has TRBV7-9 and TRBJ2-4; no clear D gene. Trimming took 2 bases from V and 1 from J, leaving 9 bases between them. Germline CDR1 reads SEHNR; CDR2 reads FQNEAQ (reference sequence). This CDR3 is 15 amino acids long. In DNA form, the CDR3 reads TGTGCCAGCAGCTTACCTGCGGATGCCAAAAACATTCAGTACTTC. It codes for CASSLPADAKNIQYF. The entire variable domain, with the rest obtained from reference TRBV7-9 and TRBJ2-4, is as follows: DTGVSQNPRHKITKRGQNVTFRCDPISEHNRLYWYRQTLGQGPEFLTYFQNEAQLEKSRLLSDRFSAERPKGSFSTLEIQRTEQGDSAMYLCASSLPADAKNIQYFGAGTRLSVL.

This chain links TRBV20-1 with TRBJ2-7; TRBD2 agrees at 14 bases. This CDR3 region has 16 residues. Unmatched junction bases numbered 7, after V lost 6 bases and J lost 0 bases. Germline V gene lookup returns CDR1 DFQATT and CDR2 SNEGSKA (reference sequence). CDR3 amino acids: CSAEGLAGEISYEQYF. CDR3 coding DNA: TGCAGTGCGGAGGGACTAGCGGGGGAGATCTCCTACGAGCAGTACTTC.

The chain links TRBV21-1 to TRBJ2-3; the table's D call, TRBD1, was not checked against the DNA. TRBV21-1 represents a pseudogene. The CDR3 sequence is 15 residues long. The CDR3 nucleotides read TGTGCCAGCAGCAAAGGATTCCGGGACAAAGATACGCAGTATTTT. Translated, it gives CASSKGFRDKDTQYF.

The sample holds a few counts of this clonotype. The chain couples TRBV9 to TRBJ2-1, with D possibly TRBD2 on 5 matching bases. V was pared by 7 bases and J by 10 bases, with 9 bases between. This CDR3 has 10 amino acids. CDR1 is SGDLS and CDR2 is YYNGEE in the germline V gene. Here the CDR3 reads CASGPGEQFF. The CDR3 bases are TGTGCCAGCGGGCCGGGGGAGCAGTTCTTC.

This clonotype was picked up a small number of times. The chain employs TRBV4-1 and TRBJ1-1; no definite D call. Germline V gives CDR1 MGHRA, CDR2 YSYEKL. V was clipped by 4 bases and J by 6 bases, with 18 bases between them. The length of the CDR3 is 15 residues. This chain's CDR3 is CASSPRMGLASEAFF. The DNA for the CDR3 is TGCGCCAGCAGCCCCCGAATGGGTTTGGCATCTGAAGCTTTCTTT.

This clonotype was counted only a few times. The chain is built from TRBV11-3 and TRBJ2-1; D might be TRBD1 or TRBD2, each matching 5 bases. V gave up 4 bases and J gave up 4 bases, with 8 bases separating them. From germline, CDR1 is SGHNT and CDR2 YENEEA. The CDR3 contains 13 residues. The CDR3 bases are TGTGCCAGCAGCTGGGACCATTACAATGAGCAGTTCTTC. Its translation is CASSWDHYNEQFF.

The V and J genes are TRBV24-1 and TRBJ2-2; D is possibly TRBD1 or TRBD2 (7 bases each). The V gene's germline CDR1 is KGHDR and CDR2 SFDVKD. V lost 7 bases and J 6 bases, leaving 11 bases between the germline ends. This CDR3 contains 13 residues. CDR3 loop: CATRSGTAGELFF. Written as DNA, the CDR3 is TGTGCCACCAGAAGCGGGACAGCCGGGGAGCTGTTTTTT.

This clonotype was recorded a few times. V and J are TRBV5-6 and TRBJ2-1; 7 positions agree with TRBD2. The CDR3 is 16 residues long. The V gene end was trimmed by 4 bases and the J gene end by 0 bases; junction bases not matched to a gene: 7. The germline CDR1 and CDR2 sequences are SGHDT and YYEEEE. The CDR3 nucleotides read TGTGCCAGCAGCCCTATTGGGGGGGTCTCCTACAATGAGCAGTTCTTC. The encoded protein is CASSPIGGVSYNEQFF. The variable domain in full, completed from reference TRBV5-6 and TRBJ2-1, reads DAGVTQSPTHLIKTRGQQVTLRCSPKSGHDTVSWYQQALGQGPQFIFQYYEEEERQRGNFPDRFSGHQFPNYSSELNVNALLLGDSALYLCASSPIGGVSYNEQFFGPGTRLTVL.

The V and J genes are TRBV3-1 and TRBJ1-1; no clear D gene. Germline lookup yields CDR1 LGHDT and CDR2 YNNKEL (reference sequence). The length of the CDR3 is 13 residues. V was clipped by 0 bases and J by 4 bases, with 6 bases between them. The CDR3 nucleotides read TGTGCCAGCAGCCAAGAGGGCCGCACTGAAGCTTTCTTT. Encoded protein: CASSQEGRTEAFF.

A few counts support this clonotype. The genes are TRBV28 and TRBJ1-5, with D hard to call. The length of the CDR3 is 12 residues. Germline loops: CDR1 MDHEN, CDR2 SYDVKM. Trimming pared 6 bases from V and 5 bases from J, leaving 8 bases between. The CDR3 sequence: CASRTFYQPQHF. The CDR3 bases are TGTGCCAGCAGGACATTTTATCAGCCCCAGCATTTT.

V usage is TRBV7-9 and J usage is TRBJ2-1; 9 nucleotides align to TRBD2. This CDR3 spans 17 amino acids. J lost 8 bases, V lost 5 bases, and 16 bases had no gene match. Germline assignment: CDR1 SEHNR and CDR2 FQNEAQ (reference sequence). The CDR3 sequence is CASSQPMVAGGLHEQFF. In DNA form, the CDR3 reads TGTGCCAGCAGCCAGCCCATGGTCGCGGGAGGGCTGCATGAGCAGTTCTTC. Using reference TRBV7-9 and TRBJ2-1 for the parts outside the CDR3, the full variable domain is DTGVSQNPRHKITKRGQNVTFRCDPISEHNRLYWYRQTLGQGPEFLTYFQNEAQLEKSRLLSDRFSAERPKGSFSTLEIQRTEQGDSAMYLCASSQPMVAGGLHEQFFGPGTRLTVL.

This clonotype was seen more than once but under ten times. J is TRBJ2-2 and V is TRBV6-2 or TRBV6-3; D gene unclear. The V end was cut by 10 bases, the J end by 0 bases, with 12 bases between. The CDR3 has 14 residues. From germline, CDR1 is MNHEY and CDR2 SVGEGT. CDR3 residues: CANPPRANTGELFF. As DNA, the CDR3 is TGTGCCAACCCCCCCCGAGCGAACACCGGGGAGCTGTTTTTT.

This clonotype was seen ten or more times. This chain links TRBV11-2 with TRBJ2-7, with D unclear. Trimming stripped 2 bases from V and 6 bases from J, with 5 bases between. There are 11 residues in the CDR3. From germline, CDR1 is SGHAT and CDR2 FQNNGV. The CDR3 sequence: CASSLWGEQYF. In DNA, the CDR3 is TGTGCCAGCAGCTTATGGGGCGAGCAGTACTTC.

J is TRBJ2-5 and V is TRBV7-2; the match to TRBD2 covers 11 bases. Trimming at V came to 4 bases and at J to 2 bases, leaving 12 bases not matched to a gene. The CDR3 spans 18 residues. Germline V gene data show CDR1 as SGHTA and CDR2 as FQGNSA. CDR3 sequence reads: CASSSDGTSGERQETQYF. CDR3 bases: TGTGCCAGCAGCTCCGACGGGACTAGCGGAGAGAGACAAGAGACCCAGTACTTC.

This clonotype has only one observation. This chain uses TRBV20-1 with TRBJ2-3; 9 bases fit TRBD2. The junction had 2 bases not matched to a gene; V was cut back by 3 bases and J by 1 base. This CDR3 contains 14 residues. In germline, CDR1 is DFQATT, CDR2 SNEGSKA (reference sequence). The CDR3 sequence is CSARREGRTDTQYF. For the CDR3, the DNA is TGCAGTGCTAGGCGGGAGGGACGCACAGATACGCAGTATTTT.

This clonotype occurred a few times. The gene calls are TRBV6-6 and TRBJ2-1; D remains unclear. The germline gives CDR1 MNHNY, CDR2 SVGAGI (reference sequence). With 8 bases removed from V and 5 bases from J, the gap between germline ends came to 4 bases. The CDR3 contains 10 residues. CDR3 region: CASGDNEQFF. CDR3 in DNA: TGTGCCAGCGGGGACAATGAGCAGTTCTTC.

This clonotype was observed a handful of times. The chain combines TRBV7-6 with TRBJ2-7; either TRBD1 or TRBD2 may supply D (5 bases each). Germline CDR1 SGHVS, CDR2 FNYEAQ. Trimming stripped 5 bases from V and 2 bases from J, with 16 bases between. The CDR3 is 15 residues long. The CDR3 bases are TGTGCCAGCAGCCCCCATTCGGGGCGGACCTACGAGCAGTACTTC. Translation gives CASSPHSGRTYEQYF.

The gene calls are TRBV24-1 and TRBJ1-1, with 9 bases identical to TRBD1. The germline V gene has CDR1 KGHDR and CDR2 SFDVKD. The CDR3 consists of 18 residues. J lost 3 bases, V lost 0 bases, and 10 bases had no gene match. This chain's CDR3 is CATSDLQGQGGLDTEAFF. The DNA of the CDR3 is TGTGCCACCAGTGATTTGCAGGGACAGGGCGGTTTGGACACTGAAGCTTTCTTT.

This clonotype has only a few counts. J is TRBJ2-1 and V is TRBV2, with D tentatively TRBD2 (7 bases). The CDR3 runs 16 residues. The V gene's germline CDR1 is SNHLY and CDR2 FYNNEI. Trimming shortened V by 5 bases and J by 0 bases, and 14 bases separated the two germline ends. CDR3 amino acids: CASSQRGEGSYNEQFF. CDR3 nucleotide sequence: TGTGCCAGCAGTCAGAGGGGGGAGGGCTCCTACAATGAGCAGTTCTTC.

The DNA of the CDR3 is TGTGCCAGCAGCGTAGATGTTAGCGGGGAGACCCAGTACTTC. This translates into CASSVDVSGETQYF. The rearrangement joins TRBV9 to TRBJ2-5; 7 positions agree with TRBD2. The V segment lost 0 bases and the J segment 5 bases; nucleotides outside the gene matches: 4. Germline lookup yields CDR1 SGDLS and CDR2 YYNGEE. The CDR3 length is 14 residues.

This clonotype turned up a few times. The chain employs TRBV13 and TRBJ2-3; D not resolved. The CDR3 runs to 13 residues. V was trimmed by 5 bases and J by 6 bases, leaving 12 bases between them. The germline CDR1 and CDR2 sequences are PRHDT and FYEKMQ (reference sequence). CDR3 region: CASSAKTPDTQYF. The CDR3 nucleotides are TGTGCCAGCAGCGCAAAGACACCTGATACGCAGTATTTT.

This clonotype was seen a handful of times. The V and J genes are TRBV4-1 and TRBJ2-2, with D perhaps matching TRBD2 (5 bases). The V gene's germline CDR1 is MGHRA and CDR2 YSYEKL. V was trimmed by 1 base and J by 7 bases, leaving 13 bases between them. The CDR3 loop spans 15 amino acids. CDR3 region: CASSQGEGESGELFF. Written as DNA, the CDR3 is TGCGCCAGCAGCCAAGGAGAGGGCGAAAGCGGGGAGCTGTTTTTT.

V usage is TRBV30 and J usage is TRBJ2-7; D remains unclear. V lost 3 bases, J lost 2 bases, and 8 bases lay in between. CDR1 and CDR2 from the germline V gene are GTSNPN and SVGIG (reference sequence). This CDR3 spans 12 amino acids. The DNA for the CDR3 is TGTGCCTGGAGCTTGGGAACCTACGAGCAGTACTTC. Residues: CAWSLGTYEQYF.

This clonotype was seen more than once but under ten times. The V and J genes are TRBV13 and TRBJ2-3; 8 nucleotides line up with TRBD2. With V trimmed by 7 bases and J by 3 bases, 3 bases remained unmatched. Germline V CDR1 and CDR2: PRHDT, FYEKMQ (reference sequence). CDR3 length: 13 amino acids. The DNA of the CDR3 is TGTGCCAGCACCGAGCGGGGGACAGATACGCAGTATTTT. Translation gives CASTERGTDTQYF.

The J gene is TRBJ2-2, the V gene TRBV27, with TRBD1 matching over 11 bases. V was clipped by 3 bases and J by 4 bases; unmatched bases: 4. The V gene's germline CDR1 is MNHEY and CDR2 SMNVEV (reference sequence). The CDR3 sequence is 16 residues long. In DNA form, the CDR3 reads TGTGCCAGCAGTTTTGCGGACAGGGGGCCCACCGGGGAGCTGTTTTTT. This gives the protein CASSFADRGPTGELFF.